This TCR beta chain stems from a study of blood T cell repertoires in COVID-19. Germline CDR1 is SGHNT and CDR2 is YENEEA. V lost 6 bases and J lost 2; bases outside the gene matches: 4. The CDR3 is made up of 14 amino acids. Profiling relied on immunoSEQ multiplex PCR, and the TCRdb table lists in-frame clones only, not all of them. The table records 150,000 to 200,000 clones, roughly nine tenths of them present only once. V and J are TRBV11-3 and TRBJ2-3, with 8 bases lining up with TRBD2. The sample comprised PBMCs or T cells enriched from blood (not recorded which). The origin of this receptor is a woman in her 30s who had recovered from COVID-19. CDR3 in DNA: TGTGCCAGCAGAGGCGGGGGGCTCACAGATACGCAGTATTTT. Protein product: CASRGGGLTDTQYF.